The sequence of this TCR beta chain was determined in a study of T cells in localized non-small cell lung cancer. The ends were cut back, 0 bases at V and 7 bases at J, with 13 bases in the middle. Per the germline V gene, CDR1 is SGHNT and CDR2 is YENEEA. The CDR3 has 16 residues. This clone is classed as medium-sized. The antigen is undetermined. Assay: immunoSEQ multiplex PCR; the TCRdb copy retains only in-frame clones and omits some. The table includes more than 950 clones, roughly 17% detected once. Findings and caveats of the study: Median detection of top 100 tumor clones in adjacent lung was around 57 clones. One tumor region alone was sequenced, and heterogeneity therefore remains possible. There was higher T cell clonality in uninvolved adjacent lung than in tumor, and it was highest there. Longer overall survival was associated with a higher density of T cells in the blood.

J is TRBJ1-6 and V is TRBV11-3; possibly TRBD1 for D (5 bases). This sample comprised lung tumor tissue, obtained before any cancer treatment. This clonotype was sampled from a woman between 40 and 69 years old with stage II lung adenocarcinoma. DNA of the CDR3: TGTGCCAGCAGCTTAGAGACCGGGACGGCCAATTCACCCCTCCACTTT. It is translated as CASSLETGTANSPLHF. The complete variable domain, with remaining parts taken from reference TRBV11-3 and TRBJ1-6, reads EAGVVQSPRYKIIEKKQPVAFWCNPISGHNTLYWYLQNLGQGPELLIRYENEEAVDDSQLPKDRFSAERLKGVDSTLKIQPAELGDSAVYLCASSLETGTANSPLHFGNGTRLTVT.